Each of the 32 T cell receptor beta chains below was sequenced from the same sample in a study of T cell responses to AZD1222 COVID-19 vaccine. TCRdb's copy holds only in-frame clones and misses some; the assay was immunoSEQ multiplex PCR. The sample includes some 110,000 clones, 88% seen only once; the top ten take about 4.7%. This specimen consisted of peripheral blood, obtained on day 0 of AZD1222 vaccination. These TCRs come from an adult in good health.

V gene TRBV9 combines with J gene TRBJ1-4; 9 nucleotides agree with TRBD1. V gave up 4 bases and J gave up 5 bases; unmatched junction bases: 6. Germline loops: CDR1 SGDLS, CDR2 YYNGEE. The CDR3 has 15 residues. CDR3 sequence (DNA): TGTGCCAGCAGCCCGGGACAGGGCCTAAATGAAAAACTGTTTTTT. Its translation is CASSPGQGLNEKLFF.

The chain has TRBV11-2 and TRBJ2-1; D might be TRBD2 (7 bases). V gave up 11 bases and J gave up 0 bases, with 17 bases separating them. This CDR3 is 15 amino acids long. Germline V gene data show CDR1 as SGHAT and CDR2 as FQNNGV. The CDR3 spells CASSRGGSSYNEQFF. DNA for the CDR3: TGTGCCTCATCTAGGGGGGGGAGCTCCTACAATGAGCAGTTCTTC.

This chain joins TRBV12-3 or TRBV12-4 and TRBJ1-5, with D unresolved. CDR3 size: 13 residues. Trimming took off 8 bases at V and 1 base at J, with 9 bases between the two ends. This chain's CDR3 is CASSKESNQPQHF. For the CDR3, the DNA is TGTGCCAGCTCCAAGGAGAGCAATCAGCCCCAGCATTTT.

The chain joins TRBV11-3 to TRBJ1-6, with D possibly TRBD1 on 5 matching bases. The germline V and J ends were trimmed by 1 base and 0 bases, with 13 bases remaining between them. CDR1 SGHNT and CDR2 YENEEA come from the germline V gene. This CDR3 is 18 amino acids long. CDR3 sequence (DNA): TGTGCCAGCAGCTTAGGGACACGATGGAGCTCCTATAATTCACCCCTCCACTTT. It encodes CASSLGTRWSSYNSPLHF.

V and J are TRBV7-9 and TRBJ2-2; possibly TRBD2 for D (6 bases). The CDR3 extends over 17 amino acids. The germline V gene encodes CDR1 SEHNR and CDR2 FQNEAQ (reference sequence). V lost 5 bases to trimming and J lost 0 bases, with 16 bases between them. CDR3 in amino acids: CASSTAPRRANTGELFF. CDR3 coding DNA: TGTGCCAGCAGCACCGCCCCTCGGAGGGCGAACACCGGGGAGCTGTTTTTT.

This chain joins TRBV28 and TRBJ2-3, with a possible D match to TRBD1 (5 bases). CDR1 and CDR2 (germline): MDHEN, SYDVKM. Trimming cost V 5 bases and J 1 base, with 10 bases left between them. The CDR3 sequence is 14 residues long. CDR3 loop: CASSKVQGTDTQYF. The CDR3 region has the DNA TGTGCCAGCAGTAAAGTACAGGGCACAGATACGCAGTATTTT.

J is TRBJ1-1 and V is TRBV28; a weak D match, TRBD1 (5 bases). Germline assignment: CDR1 MDHEN and CDR2 SYDVKM. Trimming pared 3 bases from V and 0 bases from J, leaving 8 bases between. The CDR3 spans 14 residues. CDR3: CASSLTEMNTEAFF. As DNA, the CDR3 is TGTGCCAGCAGTTTGACAGAGATGAACACTGAAGCTTTCTTT.

V gene TRBV19 combines with J gene TRBJ1-5, with D possibly being TRBD1 (6 bases). Trimming removed 7 bases from V and 3 bases from J, with 16 bases in between. The CDR3 consists of 15 residues. Germline CDR1 is LNHDA and CDR2 is SQIVND (reference sequence). The CDR3: CASTGDRFLNQPQHF. DNA of the CDR3: TGTGCCAGTACTGGAGACAGGTTTCTCAATCAGCCCCAGCATTTT.

The chain recombines TRBV9 with TRBJ2-7; 14 bases are shared with TRBD2. The CDR3 length is 16 residues. V shed 0 bases and J 3 bases; nucleotides not matched to a gene: 2. Germline CDR1 and CDR2: SGDLS and YYNGEE. The CDR3 loop is CASSVDGTSGSYEQYF. CDR3 nucleotides: TGTGCCAGCAGCGTAGACGGGACTAGCGGGAGCTACGAGCAGTACTTC.

The V call is TRBV6-2 or TRBV6-3, the J call TRBJ1-5, with D possibly being TRBD1 (5 bases). This CDR3 comprises 16 residues. V gave up 4 bases and J gave up 7 bases, with 20 bases separating them. CDR1 and CDR2 (germline): MNHEY, SVGEGT. As DNA, the CDR3 is TGTGCCAGCAGTTCCCTTTCAGGGACCGAAGGGCAGCCCCAGCATTTT. Residues: CASSSLSGTEGQPQHF.

V is TRBV20-1 and J is TRBJ2-5; perhaps TRBD2 as D (7 bases). There are 13 residues in the CDR3. Trimming took 3 bases from V and 4 from J, leaving 12 bases between them. Germline V gives CDR1 DFQATT, CDR2 SNEGSKA (reference sequence). The CDR3 sequence is CSASRGGAETQYF. The CDR3 DNA follows: TGCAGTGCTAGTCGAGGGGGGGCAGAGACCCAGTACTTC.

The V and J genes are TRBV5-1 and TRBJ2-3; 10 nucleotides align to TRBD2. Unmatched junction bases numbered 13, after V lost 7 bases and J lost 5 bases. This CDR3 comprises 16 residues. The germline gives CDR1 SGHRS, CDR2 YFSETQ. CDR3 sequence (DNA): TGCGCCAGCCGCCCCGTTAGCGGGGGGCCCCAAGATACGCAGTATTTT. Translated: CASRPVSGGPQDTQYF.

The chain joins TRBV25-1 to TRBJ2-2, with 7 bases that match TRBD1. Germline V gene sequence: CDR1 MGHDK, CDR2 SYGVNS. With 5 bases clipped from V and 0 bases from J, the junction kept 3 bases outside the gene matches. CDR3 length: 15 amino acids. CDR3 in amino acids: CASSFQGANTGELFF. The DNA for the CDR3 is TGTGCCAGCAGTTTCCAGGGGGCGAACACCGGGGAGCTGTTTTTT. The full variable domain, its missing parts supplied by reference TRBV25-1 and TRBJ2-2, is EADIYQTPRYLVIGTGKKITLECSQTMGHDKMYWYQQDPGMELHLIHYSYGVNSTEKGDLSSESTVSRIRTEHFPLTLESARPSHTSQYLCASSFQGANTGELFFGEGSRLTVL.

This rearrangement joins TRBV28 to TRBJ1-1; D is ambiguous. This CDR3 has 13 residues. Germline assignment: CDR1 MDHEN and CDR2 SYDVKM. The V end was cut by 3 bases, the J end by 1 base, with 6 bases between. CDR3 coding DNA: TGTGCCAGCAGTTTGGGTCGGAACACTGAAGCTTTCTTT. The encoded protein is CASSLGRNTEAFF.

The J gene is TRBJ2-7, the V gene TRBV4-2; 7 nucleotides line up with TRBD2. After removal of 1 base from V and 3 bases from J, the junction contained 9 bases not matched to a gene. The CDR3 consists of 16 residues. The germline V gene encodes CDR1 LGHNA and CDR2 YNFKEQ. The CDR3 loop is CASSQGGTAGDYEQYF. The CDR3 nucleotides read TGTGCCAGCAGCCAAGGGGGAACGGCGGGAGACTACGAGCAGTACTTC.

CDR3 nucleotides: TGTGCCAGCAGCTTAGATCGGGGGAACACAGATACGCAGTATTTT. It codes for CASSLDRGNTDTQYF. This rearrangement joins TRBV7-8 to TRBJ2-3; D is possibly TRBD2 (6 bases). The CDR3 loop spans 15 amino acids. Germline V gene data show CDR1 as SGHVS and CDR2 as FQNEAQ. V lost 1 base and J lost 2, with 10 bases in between.

V is TRBV28 and J is TRBJ1-2, with TRBD1 matching over 9 bases. The germline V gene has CDR1 MDHEN and CDR2 SYDVKM. Germline trimming cut 7 bases from V and 6 bases from J; bases unmatched to any gene: 9. CDR3 length equals 14 residues. The chain's CDR3 is CASIQGGQGDGYTF. The CDR3 region has the DNA TGTGCCAGCATCCAAGGGGGACAGGGCGATGGCTACACCTTC.

This sequence joins TRBV5-1 and TRBJ2-1; TRBD2 is a possible D gene (5 bases). With 7 bases removed from V and 3 bases from J, the gap between germline ends came to 11 bases. Germline CDR1 reads SGHRS; CDR2 reads YFSETQ. The CDR3 spans 13 residues. This CDR3 is CASDRGGYNEQFF. In DNA form, the CDR3 reads TGCGCCAGCGACCGCGGAGGCTACAATGAGCAGTTCTTC.

The chain is built from TRBV29-1 and TRBJ1-3, with 7 bases lining up with TRBD1. V trimming: 5 bases; J trimming: 0 bases; junction bases outside the gene matches: 4. The V gene's germline CDR1 is SQVTM and CDR2 ANQGSEA. The CDR3 extends over 14 amino acids. CDR3 sequence reads: CSVRDSTSGNTIYF. CDR3 nucleotide sequence: TGCAGCGTTCGGGACAGCACCTCTGGAAACACCATATATTTT.

The chain combines TRBV28 with TRBJ2-7, with 9 bases aligning to TRBD2. Germline CDR1 MDHEN, CDR2 SYDVKM. J gave up 2 bases and V 3 bases, and 11 bases lay outside the gene matches. The CDR3 is made up of 17 amino acids. The CDR3 loop is CASSFPRSGRITYEQYF. The CDR3 nucleotides are TGTGCCAGCAGTTTCCCGAGGAGCGGGAGGATCACCTACGAGCAGTACTTC.

This clone was observed once. The chain uses TRBV9 and TRBJ1-3; D is possibly TRBD1 (5 bases). Trimming cost V 0 bases and J 2 bases, with 9 bases left between them. CDR1 is SGDLS and CDR2 is YYNGEE in the germline V gene. The CDR3 loop spans 15 amino acids. This CDR3 reads CASSVGAGPGNTIYF. The CDR3 region has the DNA TGTGCCAGCAGCGTAGGGGCAGGGCCTGGAAACACCATATATTTT.

The J gene is TRBJ2-5, the V gene TRBV6-4; D might be TRBD1 (5 bases). The CDR3 totals 13 residues. The V gene's germline CDR1 is MRHNA and CDR2 SNTAGT. V was cut by 5 bases and J by 5 bases, with 12 bases left in between. CDR3 bases: TGTGCCAGCAGTTCGACAGCTGAGGAGACCCAGTACTTC. Amino acid sequence: CASSSTAEETQYF.

The chain employs TRBV18 and TRBJ2-3; 9 bases agree with TRBD2. This CDR3 region has 14 residues. CDR1 and CDR2 (germline): KGHSH, LQKENI. The J segment lost 6 bases and the V segment lost 7 bases, leaving 8 bases of the junction unmatched. The CDR3 region has the DNA TGTGCCAGCTTTCCGGGACTAGCATCGGATACGCAGTATTTT. This translates into CASFPGLASDTQYF.

Turning to this clone: Other nucleotide sequences in the sample specify the same CDR3. The chain links TRBV4-3 to TRBJ2-7, with D perhaps matching TRBD2 (5 bases). V gave up 2 bases and J gave up 2 bases, with 10 bases separating them. This CDR3 comprises 14 residues. The germline V gene encodes CDR1 LGHNA and CDR2 YSLEER. The CDR3 nucleotides are TGCGCCAGCAGCCAACAGCGCGGGCCCTACGAGCAGTACTTC. This sequence encodes CASSQQRGPYEQYF.

This sequence joins TRBV25-1 and TRBJ2-1; TRBD2 might be the D (5 bases). Germline V CDR1 and CDR2: MGHDK, SYGVNS. The CDR3 extends over 16 amino acids. The V end lost 2 bases, the J end lost 6 bases, and 17 bases lay between the germline ends. CDR3 loop: CASSERETPPSNEQFF. In DNA form, the CDR3 reads TGTGCCAGCAGTGAACGGGAAACTCCTCCCAGCAATGAGCAGTTCTTC.

The gene calls are TRBV27 and TRBJ1-5; D unclear. Trimming left V 5 bases short and J 0 bases short, with 17 bases between. The CDR3 has 17 amino acids. Germline V gene lookup returns CDR1 MNHEY and CDR2 SMNVEV (reference sequence). Here the CDR3 DNA reads TGTGCCAGCAGTCCGGGGAAGGGCTCCTATAGCAATCAGCCCCAGCATTTT. It specifies CASSPGKGSYSNQPQHF.

The chain joins TRBV27 to TRBJ2-1; D might be TRBD1 (6 bases). This CDR3 comprises 17 residues. V dropped 4 bases and J dropped 0 bases, with 16 bases sitting between them. In germline, CDR1 is MNHEY, CDR2 SMNVEV (reference sequence). The CDR3 bases are TGTGCCAGCAGTTCAAACAGGGTCTCAGGCTCCTACAATGAGCAGTTCTTC. This codes for CASSSNRVSGSYNEQFF.

The chain joins TRBV7-9 to TRBJ2-4, with D uncertain. Trimming removed 8 bases from V and 0 bases from J, with 14 bases in between. CDR1 SEHNR and CDR2 FQNEAQ come from the germline V gene (reference sequence). The CDR3 has 15 amino acids. The CDR3 DNA follows: TGTGCCAGCTCCCCGAGCGAGTTAGCCAAAAACATTCAGTACTTC. Protein: CASSPSELAKNIQYF.

The chain joins TRBV4-1 to TRBJ1-3, with D perhaps TRBD1 (6 bases). Trimming removed 3 bases at V and 0 bases at J, with 12 bases between. Germline V gene data show CDR1 as MGHRA and CDR2 as YSYEKL. The CDR3 covers 16 residues. In DNA form, the CDR3 reads TGCGCCAGCAGCCACAGGACAGAGCTCTCTGGAAACACCATATATTTT. As protein: CASSHRTELSGNTIYF.

The V gene is TRBV18, the J gene TRBJ1-4, with 7 bases lining up with TRBD1. Germline assignment: CDR1 KGHSH and CDR2 LQKENI. The J segment lost 4 bases and the V segment lost 3 bases, leaving 2 bases of the junction unmatched. The CDR3 is made up of 14 amino acids. The CDR3 sequence: CASSPGQNNEKLFF. The CDR3 nucleotides are TGTGCCAGCTCACCGGGACAGAATAATGAAAAACTGTTTTTT. The variable domain in full, completed from reference TRBV18 and TRBJ1-4, reads NAGVMQNPRHLVRRRGQEARLRCSPMKGHSHVYWYRQLPEEGLKFMVYLQKENIIDESGMPKERFSAEFPKEGPSILRIQQVVRGDSAAYFCASSPGQNNEKLFFGSGTQLSVL.

The chain links TRBV10-3 to TRBJ1-2; TRBD1 is a possible D gene (5 bases). From germline, CDR1 is ENHRY and CDR2 SYGVKD. The CDR3 sequence is 15 residues long. With 2 bases removed from V and 4 bases from J, the gap between germline ends came to 14 bases. The CDR3 is CAISEQQAVPYGYTF. The CDR3 DNA is TGTGCCATCAGTGAGCAACAGGCCGTCCCCTATGGCTACACCTTC.

V and J are TRBV11-1 and TRBJ2-1, with a possible D match to TRBD2 (6 bases). Trimming took 5 bases from V and 8 from J, leaving 19 bases between them. Germline assignment: CDR1 SGHAT and CDR2 FQDESV (reference sequence). The CDR3 consists of 15 residues. The CDR3 bases are TGTGCCAGCAGCAGGACCCAGTTGGGAGGCGATGAGCAGTTCTTC. It specifies CASSRTQLGGDEQFF.